Listed below are T cell receptor beta chains from one sample, sequenced in a study of cytomegalovirus exposure and HLA in healthy donors. Profiling relied on immunoSEQ multiplex PCR, and the TCRdb table lists in-frame clones only, not all of them. Of 150,000 to 200,000 clones in the sample, approximately 72% are singletons; the top ten hold roughly 1.9%. Specimen: PBMCs. Receptors originate from a female donor in good health and CMV-seronegative. Each CDR3 is given with its conserved first and last residue. D genes are given only for firm matches. Clone size is not always given. Where it is, it says once, few, many or a class for expanded clones.

V	D	size	J	DNA	CDR3
TRBV7-9	-	-	TRBJ1-2	TGTGCCAGCACCCACTCTGCCGATAACTATGGCTACACCTTC	CASTHSADNYGYTF
TRBV19	-	-	TRBJ2-1	TGTGCCAGTAGCCCGATCGAGGCTAGCATAACCTACAATGAGCAGTTCTTC	CASSPIEASITYNEQFF
TRBV27	-	-	TRBJ2-7	TGTGCCAGCAGCCCCTTAGGTGCGGAAATTAGATACGAGCAGTACTTC	CASSPLGAEIRYEQYF
TRBV6-5	TRBD2	-	TRBJ2-7	TGTGCCAGTGGTTCGGGAGGGGCTTACGAGCAGTACTTC	CASGSGGAYEQYF
TRBV27	-	-	TRBJ2-7	TGTGCCAGCAGTTTAAGGCAGGGTAGCTCCTACGAGCAGTACTTC	CASSLRQGSSYEQYF
TRBV2	-	few	TRBJ1-5	TGTGCCAGCAGCCCGGACAGCCCTATAGCCCAGCATTTT	CASSPDSPIAQHF
TRBV2	TRBD2	-	TRBJ2-3	TGTGCCAGTGTCTTGCTAGCGGGGGGCACAGATACGCAGTATTTT	CASVLLAGGTDTQYF
TRBV7-3	TRBD1	-	TRBJ2-7	TGTGCCAGCAGCTACGGGACAGGGGAATCCTACGAGCAGTACTTC	CASSYGTGESYEQYF
TRBV5-1	TRBD2	-	TRBJ2-1	TGCGCCAGCACTACGGGACTAGCGGGCCGGAGCTCCTACAATGAGCAGTTCTTC	CASTTGLAGRSSYNEQFF
TRBV5-4	-	few	TRBJ1-2	TGTGCCAGCAGCTTCGGCAGCTCGGGGGCTAACTATGGCTACACCTTC	CASSFGSSGANYGYTF
TRBV7-3	TRBD1	-	TRBJ2-5	TGTGCCAGCAGCGCGACCGGGACAGGCCAAGAGACCCAGTACTTC	CASSATGTGQETQYF
TRBV15	TRBD2	-	TRBJ2-1	TGTGCCACCAGCAGGGATAGGACTAGTATTTACAATGAGCAGTTCTTC	CATSRDRTSIYNEQFF
TRBV2	-	-	TRBJ2-5	TGTGCCAGCAGTGGTGGGGGCTGGGAGACCCAGTACTTC	CASSGGGWETQYF
TRBV14	TRBD1	-	TRBJ2-7	TGTGCCAGCAGCCTCTTTCCGGGACAGGGGGCTGGGTACGAGCAGTACTTC	CASSLFPGQGAGYEQYF
TRBV5-1	-	-	TRBJ1-4	TGCGCCAGCAGCCAAGACACCACTAATGAAAAACTGTTTTTT	CASSQDTTNEKLFF
TRBV14	TRBD1	-	TRBJ2-7	TGTGCCAGCAGCCAAGTAGGACAGGGGAAGTACGAGCAGTACTTC	CASSQVGQGKYEQYF
TRBV6-1	TRBD2	-	TRBJ2-7	TGTGCCAGCAGGAAGACTAGCGGGGGGGCCTACGAGCAGTACTTC	CASRKTSGGAYEQYF
TRBV19	TRBD1	-	TRBJ2-1	TGTGCCAGTATGGACAGGGGGTTAGACAATGAGCAGTTCTTC	CASMDRGLDNEQFF
TRBV6-1	-	once	TRBJ1-5	TGTGCCAGCAGTGATCTACAGGGTCAGCCCCAGCATTTT	CASSDLQGQPQHF
TRBV6-5	-	-	TRBJ1-2	TGTGCCAGCAGTTACCTAGGGGGGGGCTATGGCTACACCTTC	CASSYLGGGYGYTF
TRBV5-1	-	-	TRBJ1-1	TGCGCCAGCAGCTTGTGGGGGGTGGGAAACACTGAAGCTTTCTTT	CASSLWGVGNTEAFF
TRBV20-1	-	-	TRBJ1-1	TGCAGTGCCAATAGCCCCGAAGCTTTCTTT	CSANSPEAFF
TRBV25-1	TRBD1	-	TRBJ2-3	TGTGCCAGCAAGGGACAGGGTACAGATACGCAGTATTTT	CASKGQGTDTQYF